These 28 T cell receptor beta chains came from one sample sequenced in a study of CD8 T cells in Susac syndrome (dated by TCRdb to between 2018 and 2020). The library was prepared using the immunoSEQ multiplex PCR assay. RNA was extracted with the RNeasy kit and about 0.5 to 1 ug was reverse transcribed using random hexamers. Using fastp trimming at Q25 and MiXCR clonotype assembly, TCRdb reanalyzed the public sequencing data and kept in-frame beta chains. One record per CDR3 amino acid sequence lists the most common genes and DNA. The sample data list 150,000 to 200,000 distinct CDR3 sequences, and around 90% of these were observed just once. Clones ranked in the top ten supply roughly 0.08% of the sample. The material sequenced was CD4+ T cells from PBMCs. The receptors here all came from a human donor in good health.

CDR3 sequence reads: CASSRSRGNTEAFF. The CDR3 DNA is TGTGCCAGCAGCCGGTCGAGGGGAAACACTGAAGCTTTCTTT. The chain combines TRBV16 with TRBJ1-1; D is possibly TRBD1 (5 bases). Trimming shortened V by 4 bases and J by 2 bases, and 11 bases separated the two germline ends. Germline CDR1 reads KGHSY; CDR2 reads FQNENV. The CDR3 runs to 14 residues.

V is TRBV2 and J is TRBJ2-5, with D unresolved. Germline assignment: CDR1 SNHLY and CDR2 FYNNEI. The germline V and J ends were trimmed by 3 bases and 2 bases, with 10 bases remaining between them. The CDR3 covers 14 residues. CDR3 residues: CASSDVGLQETQYF. The CDR3 DNA sequence: TGTGCCAGCAGTGACGTGGGCTTACAAGAGACCCAGTACTTC.

This rearrangement joins TRBV4-3 to TRBJ2-1, with D possibly being TRBD1 (6 bases). This CDR3 contains 13 residues. Germline V CDR1 and CDR2: LGHNA, YSLEER. The V and J ends lost 5 bases and 6 bases respectively, with 11 bases between them. The CDR3 loop is CASSAYRANEQFF. CDR3 bases: TGCGCCAGCAGCGCCTACAGGGCCAATGAGCAGTTCTTC.

V is TRBV11-2 and J is TRBJ2-7; TRBD1 is a possible D gene (6 bases). Trimming took off 5 bases at V and 3 bases at J, with 17 bases between the two ends. The germline gives CDR1 SGHAT, CDR2 FQNNGV. CDR3 size: 15 residues. This chain's CDR3 is CASSEDLQGSYEQYF. CDR3 nucleotides: TGTGCCAGCAGCGAAGATCTACAGGGCAGCTACGAGCAGTACTTC.

This rearrangement joins TRBV12-3 or TRBV12-4 to TRBJ1-1; D unresolved. V was cut by 8 bases and J by 4 bases, with 8 bases left in between. There are 11 residues in the CDR3. In nucleotides, the CDR3 is TGTGCCAGCCGGGGAGGCACTGAAGCTTTCTTT. Its translation: CASRGGTEAFF.

The J gene is TRBJ1-3, the V gene TRBV11-2, with 10 bases matching TRBD1. V lost 5 bases and J lost 0; bases outside the gene matches: 7. Germline V gene data show CDR1 as SGHAT and CDR2 as FQNNGV. The CDR3 totals 17 residues. As DNA, the CDR3 is TGTGCCAGCAGCCCCTGGACAGGGGGGAACTCTGGAAACACCATATATTTT. Residues: CASSPWTGGNSGNTIYF.

The V gene is TRBV29-1, the J gene TRBJ1-1; TRBD1 agrees at 7 bases. Per germline, CDR1 SQVTM and CDR2 ANQGSEA. This CDR3 has 14 amino acids. J lost 1 base, V lost 5 bases, and 7 bases had no gene match. The CDR3: CSVRGPLQNTEAFF. For the CDR3, the DNA is TGCAGCGTTAGGGGGCCCCTCCAGAACACTGAAGCTTTCTTT.

J is TRBJ1-6 and V is TRBV25-1; maybe TRBD1 (5 bases). This CDR3 is built from 14 residues. Germline values: CDR1 MGHDK, CDR2 SYGVNS. V lost 6 bases and J lost 9, with 15 bases in between. The CDR3 spells CASRAGGAASPLHF. The DNA for the CDR3 is TGTGCCAGCAGGGCCGGTGGGGCAGCTTCACCCCTCCACTTT.

This chain links TRBV3-1 with TRBJ1-6, with a weak D call TRBD1 (5 bases). From germline, CDR1 is LGHDT and CDR2 YNNKEL (reference sequence). This CDR3 has 17 residues. Trimming cost V 2 bases and J 7 bases, with 18 bases left between them. CDR3 region: CASSQRVPRDRNSPLHF. Written as DNA, the CDR3 is TGTGCCAGCAGCCAACGGGTTCCGCGGGACCGAAATTCACCCCTCCACTTT. Supplemented by reference TRBV3-1 and TRBJ1-6, the full variable domain reads DTAVSQTPKYLVTQMGNDKSIKCEQNLGHDTMYWYKQDSKKFLKIMFSYNNKELIINETVPNRFSPKSPDKAHLNLHINSLELGDSAVYFCASSQRVPRDRNSPLHFGNGTRLTVT.

The CDR3 protein is CASSLALRTVMNTEAFF. The CDR3 DNA reads as TGCGCCAGCAGCTTGGCCCTACGGACAGTCATGAACACTGAAGCTTTCTTT. The chain links TRBV5-1 to TRBJ1-1; weak D call: TRBD1 (6 bases). The CDR3 is 17 amino acids. The germline V gene has CDR1 SGHRS and CDR2 YFSETQ. V was trimmed by 0 bases and J by 0 bases, leaving 15 bases between them.

The chain couples TRBV19 to TRBJ2-7, with D possibly being TRBD1 (6 bases). The CDR3 has 11 residues. V lost 6 bases and J lost 6, with 9 bases in between. Germline assignment: CDR1 LNHDA and CDR2 SQIVND (reference sequence). The CDR3 DNA sequence: TGTGCCAGTAGACAGGGTTCCGAGCAGTACTTC. This translates into CASRQGSEQYF. The complete variable domain, with remaining parts taken from reference TRBV19 and TRBJ2-7, reads DGGITQSPKYLFRKEGQNVTLSCEQNLNHDAMYWYRQDPGQGLRLIYYSQIVNDFQKGDIAEGYSVSREKKESFPLTVTSAQKNPTAFYLCASRQGSEQYFGPGTRLTVT.

The chain employs TRBV12-3 or TRBV12-4 and TRBJ1-2; D is ambiguous. CDR3 size: 12 residues. The V end was cut by 2 bases, the J end by 6 bases, with 7 bases between. CDR3 sequence reads: CASSLSADGYTF. The CDR3 nucleotides read TGTGCCAGCAGTTTATCGGCCGATGGCTACACCTTC.

This chain joins TRBV18 and TRBJ1-1; D is unclear. V lost 6 bases, J lost 3 bases, and 11 bases lay in between. Germline V gene sequence: CDR1 KGHSH, CDR2 LQKENI. CDR3 length: 13 amino acids. The CDR3 DNA follows: TGTGCCAGCTCCCCTGAATTGTACACTGAAGCTTTCTTT. Its protein is CASSPELYTEAFF. Filled out from reference TRBV18 and TRBJ1-1, the complete variable domain reads NAGVMQNPRHLVRRRGQEARLRCSPMKGHSHVYWYRQLPEEGLKFMVYLQKENIIDESGMPKERFSAEFPKEGPSILRIQQVVRGDSAAYFCASSPELYTEAFFGQGTRLTVV.

The chain links TRBV25-1 to TRBJ1-1; 8 bases match TRBD1. The CDR3 covers 13 residues. J gave up 4 bases and V 8 bases, and 6 bases lay outside the gene matches. Germline V gene sequence: CDR1 MGHDK, CDR2 SYGVNS. CDR3 loop: CASGQTGGTEAFF. CDR3 DNA: TGTGCCAGCGGCCAAACAGGGGGCACTGAAGCTTTCTTT.

CDR3 DNA: TGTGCCAGCTCACCCTCAAGTACCACTGAAGCTTTCTTT. Protein sequence: CASSPSSTTEAFF. This chain links TRBV18 with TRBJ1-1; no firm D call. Germline V gene lookup returns CDR1 KGHSH and CDR2 LQKENI. V lost 3 bases to trimming and J lost 4 bases, with 9 bases between them. The CDR3 has 13 amino acids.

This sequence joins TRBV3-1 and TRBJ2-7; tentative D call: TRBD1 (6 bases). Germline V gene data show CDR1 as LGHDT and CDR2 as YNNKEL (reference sequence). V lost 1 base and J lost 7, with 14 bases in between. There are 14 residues in the CDR3. The CDR3 sequence is CASSQGSGAREQYF. CDR3 DNA sequence: TGTGCCAGCAGCCAAGGGTCAGGGGCTCGGGAGCAGTACTTC.

The gene calls are TRBV5-1 and TRBJ2-7; TRBD1 matches 7 bases. Trimming cost V 5 bases and J 3 bases; bases outside gene matches: 8. Germline CDR1 SGHRS, CDR2 YFSETQ. The CDR3 sequence is 14 residues long. This CDR3 is CASSMGQSVYEQYF. The CDR3 region has the DNA TGCGCCAGCAGTATGGGACAGAGCGTCTACGAGCAGTACTTC.

The chain combines TRBV7-2 with TRBJ2-2, with D tentatively TRBD2 (6 bases). Germline values: CDR1 SGHTA, CDR2 FQGNSA. The V end was cut by 5 bases, the J end by 2 bases, with 18 bases between. The CDR3 length is 17 residues. CDR3 DNA sequence: TGTGCCAGCAGCCCCTTCGCCGGGACTTTTAACACCGGGGAGCTGTTTTTT. This translates into CASSPFAGTFNTGELFF. The full variable domain, in which reference TRBV7-2 and TRBJ2-2 provide the parts outside the CDR3, is GAGVSQSPSNKVTEKGKDVELRCDPISGHTALYWYRQSLGQGLEFLIYFQGNSAPDKSGLPSDRFSAERTGGSVSTLTIQRTQQEDSAVYLCASSPFAGTFNTGELFFGEGSRLTVL.

The J gene is TRBJ1-2, the V gene TRBV4-1, with D perhaps matching TRBD1 (5 bases). The germline CDR1 and CDR2 sequences are MGHRA and YSYEKL. The CDR3 runs 15 residues. Trimming cost V 0 bases and J 5 bases, with 13 bases left between them. The CDR3 spells CASSQERDRGYGYTF. In DNA, the CDR3 is TGCGCCAGCAGCCAAGAAAGGGACCGGGGATATGGCTACACCTTC.

The chain carries TRBV12-3 or TRBV12-4 and TRBJ2-2; 9 bases match TRBD2. Germline trimming cut 5 bases from V and 4 bases from J; bases unmatched to any gene: 8. This CDR3 is 16 amino acids long. The CDR3 DNA reads as TGTGCCAGCAGTCCCGCTAGCGGGACAATCACCGGGGAGCTGTTTTTT. Its protein is CASSPASGTITGELFF.

V and J are TRBV20-1 and TRBJ2-3; D unclear. The CDR3 spans 12 residues. Trimming pared 8 bases from V and 1 base from J, leaving 10 bases between. The germline gives CDR1 DFQATT, CDR2 SNEGSKA (reference sequence). The CDR3 DNA is TGCAGTACGGACCGAGGCACAGATACGCAGTATTTT. This encodes CSTDRGTDTQYF.

The V and J genes are TRBV4-1 and TRBJ1-2; maybe TRBD1 (5 bases). The CDR3 has 16 amino acids. Germline V CDR1 and CDR2: MGHRA, YSYEKL. Trimming cost V 3 bases and J 3 bases, with 17 bases left between them. The CDR3 is CASSHLTGRRDYGYTF. The CDR3 DNA is TGCGCCAGCAGCCACCTAACAGGTCGCAGAGACTATGGCTACACCTTC.

The J gene is TRBJ1-1, the V gene TRBV5-6, with D unclear. CDR3 length: 14 residues. Trimming shortened V by 3 bases and J by 1 base, and 10 bases separated the two germline ends. Germline-derived CDR1 and CDR2 are SGHDT and YYEEEE. CDR3 residues: CASSWKARNTEAFF. CDR3 DNA sequence: TGTGCCAGCAGCTGGAAGGCACGGAACACTGAAGCTTTCTTT.

This chain joins TRBV20-1 and TRBJ2-7; 10 positions match TRBD1. CDR3 length equals 15 residues. CDR1 and CDR2 from the germline V gene are DFQATT and SNEGSKA (reference sequence). With V trimmed by 5 bases and J by 7 bases, 14 bases remained unmatched. The CDR3 is CSARRAGTGVGEQYF. CDR3 nucleotide sequence: TGCAGTGCTCGGAGGGCCGGGACAGGGGTGGGGGAGCAGTACTTC.

This clonotype was found a few times. The rearrangement uses TRBV6-6 and TRBJ2-1; D unresolved. This CDR3 region has 13 residues. Trimming took off 0 bases at V and 12 bases at J, with 12 bases between the two ends. CDR1 and CDR2 (germline): MNHNY, SVGAGI (reference sequence). The CDR3 coding sequence is TGTGCCAGCAGTTACTCAACGGGTCGTGGGCAGTTCTTC. Its translation: CASSYSTGRGQFF.

The chain uses TRBV29-1 and TRBJ2-2; D perhaps matches TRBD1 (5 bases). The CDR3 has 14 residues. The V end lost 2 bases, the J end lost 7 bases, and 14 bases lay between the germline ends. Germline V gives CDR1 SQVTM, CDR2 ANQGSEA. The CDR3 bases are TGCAGCGTTGAACGGCCAGGGTCGTACGGGGAGCTGTTTTTT. Its protein product is CSVERPGSYGELFF.

The chain joins TRBV2 to TRBJ1-2; D uncertain. CDR3 length: 14 residues. The germline V gene has CDR1 SNHLY and CDR2 FYNNEI. The V gene lost 4 bases and the J gene lost 1 base, with 10 bases spanning the gap. CDR3 nucleotide sequence: TGTGCCAGCAGTGTCGCAGCTATTAACTATGGCTACACCTTC. Its translation: CASSVAAINYGYTF.

The chain combines TRBV6-1 with TRBJ2-4; 7 bases fit TRBD1. The CDR3 runs 16 residues. Looked up from germline, CDR1 is MNHNS and CDR2 is SASEGT. The trim removed 3 bases at V and 0 bases at J, leaving 5 bases unmatched. CDR3 in amino acids: CASSDARGIAKNIQYF. The CDR3 DNA reads as TGTGCCAGCAGTGATGCCAGGGGGATAGCCAAAAACATTCAGTACTTC.